The 32 T cell receptor beta chains reported below all come from one sample, sequenced in a study of CD8+CD57+ T cells in acquired aplastic anemia. For CDR3 and TCR beta VDJ profiling, genomic DNA was the template used. TCRdb re-called the reads through MiXCR, storing one row per CDR3 protein. In the table there are about 190,000 distinct CDR3 sequences, 55% to 70% of which are singletons. The sample consisted of sorted CD4+, CD8+, or CD8+CD57+ T cells (not recorded which) from PBMCs. The receptors were gathered from a human donor with severe aplastic anemia or a healthy control (not recorded which).

This clonotype was detected a few times. This chain joins TRBV20-1 and TRBJ1-6; 8 positions match TRBD1. Germline lookup yields CDR1 DFQATT and CDR2 SNEGSKA (reference sequence). Germline trimming cut 0 bases from V and 8 bases from J; bases unmatched to any gene: 3. This CDR3 is 14 amino acids long. The CDR3 nucleotides read TGCAGTGCTAGAGATCGGACAGGGTATTCACCCCTCCACTTT. Amino acid sequence: CSARDRTGYSPLHF.

V gene TRBV2 combines with J gene TRBJ2-7; D possibly uses TRBD1 or TRBD2 (5 bases each). CDR1 SNHLY and CDR2 FYNNEI come from the germline V gene. There are 14 residues in the CDR3. Trimming removed 6 bases from V and 2 bases from J, with 14 bases in between. Here the CDR3 reads CASRFSGATYEQYF. CDR3 DNA sequence: TGTGCCAGCAGATTCTCCGGGGCGACCTACGAGCAGTACTTC.

This rearrangement joins TRBV24-1 to TRBJ2-7; no firm D call. The CDR3 is 11 residues long. Between the trimmed V and J ends, which lost 4 bases and 3 bases, there was a span of 3 bases. Germline CDR1 is KGHDR and CDR2 is SFDVKD. The CDR3 nucleotides are TGTGCCACCAGTGACTACTACGAGCAGTACTTC. It encodes CATSDYYEQYF.

This sequence joins TRBV20-1 and TRBJ2-7, with D possibly matching TRBD1 (6 bases). The CDR3 runs to 13 residues. V shed 5 bases and J shed 6 bases, with 17 bases lying between them. Per the germline V gene, CDR1 is DFQATT and CDR2 is SNEGSKA (reference sequence). The CDR3: CSASGHLGSEQYF. DNA of the CDR3: TGCAGTGCTTCGGGACATCTAGGGTCCGAGCAGTACTTC.

This rearrangement joins TRBV30 to TRBJ1-2; 7 positions match TRBD1. The length of the CDR3 is 11 residues. V trimming: 3 bases; J trimming: 14 bases; junction bases outside the gene matches: 9. CDR1 is GTSNPN and CDR2 is SVGIG in the germline V gene (reference sequence). CDR3 DNA sequence: TGTGCCTGGAGCCCCTCGACAGGGCCTACCTTC. Residues: CAWSPSTGPTF.

The rearrangement uses TRBV5-1 and TRBJ1-6; D is unclear. CDR1 is SGHRS and CDR2 is YFSETQ in the germline V gene. The CDR3 is 14 residues long. V shed 4 bases and J shed 3 bases, with 8 bases lying between them. CDR3 in amino acids: CASSLDNYNSPLHF. CDR3 bases: TGCGCCAGCAGCCTCGATAACTATAATTCACCCCTCCACTTT.

The J gene is TRBJ2-3, the V gene TRBV11-2; 10 nucleotides agree with TRBD2. The CDR3 has 16 amino acids. Trimming at V came to 5 bases and at J to 1 base, leaving 6 bases not matched to a gene. Looked up from germline, CDR1 is SGHAT and CDR2 is FQNNGV. CDR3 DNA: TGTGCCAGCAGCACTAGCGGGAACGGAGGCACAGATACGCAGTATTTT. Translated: CASSTSGNGGTDTQYF.

To note about this clonotype: The junction departs from germline at one end; a sequencing error may be responsible. The rearrangement uses TRBV10-1 and TRBJ2-2, with D maybe TRBD2 (5 bases). CDR1 is WNHNN and CDR2 is SYGVQD in the germline V gene (reference sequence). The CDR3 length is 15 residues. In DNA form, the CDR3 reads TGCGCCAGCAGTGAGAATGGTAGGAACACCGGGGAGCTGTCTTTT. Translated: CASSENGRNTGELSF.

This clonotype has ten or more counts. This chain links TRBV11-2 with TRBJ2-1, with D perhaps given as TRBD1 or TRBD2 (8 bases each). Germline CDR1 and CDR2: SGHAT and FQNNGV. Trimming shortened V by 5 bases and J by 7 bases, and 21 bases separated the two germline ends. The CDR3 spans 16 residues. The CDR3 loop reads CASSPGGGGFGNEQFF. CDR3 coding DNA: TGTGCCAGCAGCCCAGGGGGCGGGGGGTTTGGTAATGAGCAGTTCTTC.

The rearrangement links TRBV5-1 to TRBJ2-3; 9 positions agree with TRBD2. The length of the CDR3 is 17 residues. Trimming at V came to 0 bases and at J to 5 bases, leaving 10 bases not matched to a gene. Germline CDR1 is SGHRS and CDR2 is YFSETQ. CDR3 nucleotide sequence: TGCGCCAGCAGCTTGGCGTATCTAGGCGGGGGGGAAGATACGCAGTATTTT. Its protein product is CASSLAYLGGGEDTQYF.

The chain combines TRBV7-9 with TRBJ2-1; D may correspond to TRBD1 or TRBD2 (5 bases each). The CDR3 loop spans 15 amino acids. CDR1 SEHNR and CDR2 FQNEAQ come from the germline V gene (reference sequence). V was pared by 3 bases and J by 10 bases, with 19 bases between. CDR3 sequence: CASSFAGTPATEQFF. The CDR3 DNA sequence: TGTGCCAGCAGCTTCGCCGGGACGCCAGCCACGGAGCAGTTCTTC.

At least ten counts were recorded for this clonotype. The chain has TRBV9 and TRBJ1-3; TRBD1 aligns across 8 bases. This CDR3 region has 14 residues. Germline V gives CDR1 SGDLS, CDR2 YYNGEE. The V gene end was trimmed by 0 bases and the J gene end by 8 bases; junction bases not matched to a gene: 4. The chain's CDR3 is CASSVGQGLDTIYF. In DNA form, the CDR3 reads TGTGCCAGCAGCGTAGGACAGGGGTTGGACACCATATATTTT.

The chain combines TRBV12-3 or TRBV12-4 with TRBJ2-3, with D possibly TRBD2 on 6 matching bases. V was pared by 5 bases and J by 4 bases, with 10 bases between. This CDR3 is 13 amino acids long. CDR3 nucleotides: TGTGCCAGCAGTCACTCGGGGGCAGATACGCAGTATTTT. Protein product: CASSHSGADTQYF.

J is TRBJ1-6 and V is TRBV7-9; D gene uncertain. Trimming removed 2 bases from V and 5 bases from J, with 10 bases in between. The CDR3 sequence is 15 residues long. CDR1 SEHNR and CDR2 FQNEAQ come from the germline V gene (reference sequence). DNA of the CDR3: TGTGCCAGCAGCTTAATCAGCCGGGATAATTCACCCCTCCACTTT. It codes for CASSLISRDNSPLHF.

This clonotype was seen more than once but under ten times. The chain has TRBV5-5 and TRBJ2-5; 9 bases agree with TRBD2. Trimming removed 0 bases from V and 7 bases from J; junction bases left unmatched: 10. The CDR3 contains 16 residues. The germline CDR1 and CDR2 sequences are SGHKS and YYEKEE (reference sequence). This CDR3 reads CASSLELAGRVRTQYF. The CDR3 DNA sequence: TGTGCCAGCAGCTTGGAACTAGCGGGCCGAGTAAGGACCCAGTACTTC.

This clonotype was counted between two and nine times. The chain uses TRBV10-3 and TRBJ1-1, with D perhaps matching TRBD1 (6 bases). V lost 2 bases to trimming and J lost 3 bases, with 13 bases between them. CDR3 length: 15 residues. Germline CDR1 reads ENHRY; CDR2 reads SYGVKD. The CDR3 DNA follows: TGTGCCATCAGTGAGAACGGGGGGCAAGACACTGAAGCTTTCTTT. Its protein is CAISENGGQDTEAFF.

The table lists this clonotype with a few counts. This sequence joins TRBV29-1 and TRBJ2-7, with D unresolved. The V gene's germline CDR1 is SQVTM and CDR2 ANQGSEA. The V end was cut by 6 bases, the J end by 3 bases, with 15 bases between. The CDR3 covers 13 residues. CDR3 protein: CSVGDIGDYEQYF. The CDR3 DNA reads TGCAGCGTCGGAGACATTGGGGACTACGAGCAGTACTTC.

For this clonotype: The junction departs from germline at one end; a sequencing error may be responsible. The chain carries TRBV7-6 and TRBJ2-7, with a weak D call TRBD1 (5 bases). The CDR3 length is 13 residues. Germline V CDR1 and CDR2: SGHVS, FNYEAQ. Here the CDR3 DNA reads TGTGCCGGCAGCTTAGGCCAGGGCTACGAGCAGTACTTC. It yields the protein CAGSLGQGYEQYF.

V gene TRBV5-6 combines with J gene TRBJ2-5; a possible D gene is TRBD1 (6 bases). CDR1 is SGHDT, CDR2 YYEEEE, per germline. V lost 6 bases and J 5 bases, leaving 23 bases between the germline ends. The CDR3 is 16 residues long. The CDR3 DNA is TGTGCCAGCACCAGTCGTAGGGGGATTATGTACGAGACCCAGTACTTC. This translates into CASTSRRGIMYETQYF.

With regard to this clonotype: At one of its ends the junction is not consistent with the germline gene, which may arise from a read error. V is TRBV9 and J is TRBJ2-6; TRBD1 aligns across 10 bases. The V gene's germline CDR1 is SGDLS and CDR2 YYNGEE. This CDR3 comprises 15 residues. This CDR3 is CASSVDAGTGVTEAF. CDR3 bases: TGTGCCAGCAGCGTAGATGCCGGGACAGGGGTTACTGAAGCTTTC.

J is TRBJ1-1 and V is TRBV5-1, with no clear D. V lost 4 bases to trimming and J lost 3 bases, with 7 bases between them. CDR3 length: 12 amino acids. Germline CDR1 is SGHRS and CDR2 is YFSETQ. The CDR3 is CASSHQDTEAFF. CDR3 nucleotides: TGCGCCAGCAGCCATCAGGACACTGAAGCTTTCTTT.

This CDR3 reads CASSLDSPPFGSRGGYTF. Here the CDR3 DNA reads TGTGCCAGCAGTTTGGACTCCCCACCGTTCGGGTCGAGGGGTGGCTACACCTTC. This chain uses TRBV7-9 with TRBJ1-2, with TRBD1 as a possible D gene (5 bases). Germline lookup yields CDR1 SEHNR and CDR2 FQNEAQ (reference sequence). This CDR3 has 18 amino acids. V dropped 6 bases and J dropped 7 bases, with 30 bases sitting between them. Complete variable domain (other parts from reference TRBV7-9 and TRBJ1-2): DTGVSQNPRHKITKRGQNVTFRCDPISEHNRLYWYRQTLGQGPEFLTYFQNEAQLEKSRLLSDRFSAERPKGSFSTLEIQRTEQGDSAMYLCASSLDSPPFGSRGGYTFGSGTRLTVV.

The gene calls are TRBV6-5 and TRBJ1-4; D perhaps matches TRBD1 (5 bases). V lost 8 bases, J lost 1 base, and 20 bases lay in between. The CDR3 consists of 17 residues. Germline V CDR1 and CDR2: MNHEY, SVGAGI. CDR3 protein: CASLRRGLGVTNEKLFF. The CDR3 nucleotides read TGTGCCAGCCTGCGGCGCGGTTTGGGGGTAACTAATGAAAAACTGTTTTTT.

This chain joins TRBV20-1 and TRBJ2-7; D perhaps matches TRBD1 (5 bases). Trimming left V 1 base short and J 4 bases short, with 14 bases between. This CDR3 is built from 14 residues. Germline CDR1 DFQATT, CDR2 SNEGSKA (reference sequence). CDR3 coding DNA: TGCAGTGCTAGAGCCAGGCAGGGTGGGTACGAGCAGTACTTC. Translated, it gives CSARARQGGYEQYF.

Only one count was recorded for this clonotype. This may arise from a read error, as a much more abundant clone is one base away. Lacking the conserved final phenylalanine or tryptophan, this CDR3 likely reflects a read error. The V and J genes are TRBV6-1 and TRBJ2-7; 8 bases line up with TRBD2. Germline values: CDR1 MNHNS, CDR2 SASEGT. V shed 10 bases, J shed 5 bases, and the junction held 7 bases outside the gene matches. The CDR3 has 12 residues. The CDR3 bases are TGTGCCACCGGGGGGGGGATCCACGAGCAGTACTGC. This translates into CATGGGIHEQYC.

The chain combines TRBV7-2 with TRBJ2-5; 8 bases match TRBD2. This CDR3 has 16 residues. Losses at the gene ends were 5 bases for V and 9 bases for J; bases not matched to a gene: 17. From germline, CDR1 is SGHTA and CDR2 FQGNSA. The CDR3 coding sequence is TGTGCCAGCAGCCCCTCCGGGGGGGGGAAGGATTGGGCCCAGTACTTC. Translation gives CASSPSGGGKDWAQYF.

This clonotype was observed once. The CDR3 end shows no conserved phenylalanine or tryptophan, and so a read error is likely. The V gene is TRBV7-9, the J gene TRBJ1-6; 8 bases are shared with TRBD1. V lost 5 bases to trimming and J lost 11 bases; unmatched junction nucleotides: 8. Germline CDR1 is SEHNR and CDR2 is FQNEAQ (reference sequence). The CDR3 is 14 residues long. CDR3 nucleotides: TGTGCCAGCAGCCAGAGGACAGGGTTCGCACCCCTCCACCTT. The encoded protein is CASSQRTGFAPLHL.

V is TRBV5-1 and J is TRBJ2-7; 11 positions agree with TRBD2. This CDR3 comprises 15 residues. J gave up 2 bases and V 6 bases, and 7 bases lay outside the gene matches. Germline assignment: CDR1 SGHRS and CDR2 YFSETQ. Here the CDR3 reads CASTSVAGGPYEQYF. For the CDR3, the DNA is TGCGCCAGCACCTCTGTAGCGGGAGGGCCCTACGAGCAGTACTTC.

V gene TRBV6-4 combines with J gene TRBJ2-2; D is undetermined. This CDR3 has 14 amino acids. The germline V gene encodes CDR1 MRHNA and CDR2 SNTAGT. V was cut by 3 bases and J by 2 bases, with 7 bases left in between. The CDR3 loop is CASSDGPNTGELFF. The DNA for the CDR3 is TGTGCCAGCAGTGATGGCCCAAACACCGGGGAGCTGTTTTTT.

Ten or more counts support this clonotype. The V and J genes are TRBV4-3 and TRBJ2-7, with TRBD1 matching over 7 bases. With 4 bases clipped from V and 7 bases from J, the junction kept 19 bases outside the gene matches. The CDR3 has 17 residues. CDR1 is LGHNA and CDR2 is YSLEER in the germline V gene. The CDR3 DNA follows: TGCGCCAGCAGCCCAACAGTCGGGACAGTCGAAAGTTGGGAGCAGTACTTC. Amino acids: CASSPTVGTVESWEQYF.

This clonotype turned up a few times. The chain joins TRBV6-1 to TRBJ1-4, with 7 bases identical to TRBD1. Germline assignment: CDR1 MNHNS and CDR2 SASEGT. The CDR3 sequence is 14 residues long. The trim removed 5 bases at V and 3 bases at J, leaving 3 bases unmatched. CDR3 bases: TGTGCCAGCAGTCCGGGACAGCCTAATGAAAAACTGTTTTTT. Amino acids: CASSPGQPNEKLFF.

As to this clonotype: One end of the junction does not line up with germline, which may come from a read error. The V and J genes are TRBV24-1 and TRBJ2-7, with TRBD1 identical over 9 bases. From germline, CDR1 is KGHDR and CDR2 SFDVKD. This CDR3 is 14 amino acids long. In nucleotides, the CDR3 is TGTGCCAGCAGTGGCCGGGACAGGGCGTACGAGCAGTACTTC. Protein product: CASSGRDRAYEQYF.